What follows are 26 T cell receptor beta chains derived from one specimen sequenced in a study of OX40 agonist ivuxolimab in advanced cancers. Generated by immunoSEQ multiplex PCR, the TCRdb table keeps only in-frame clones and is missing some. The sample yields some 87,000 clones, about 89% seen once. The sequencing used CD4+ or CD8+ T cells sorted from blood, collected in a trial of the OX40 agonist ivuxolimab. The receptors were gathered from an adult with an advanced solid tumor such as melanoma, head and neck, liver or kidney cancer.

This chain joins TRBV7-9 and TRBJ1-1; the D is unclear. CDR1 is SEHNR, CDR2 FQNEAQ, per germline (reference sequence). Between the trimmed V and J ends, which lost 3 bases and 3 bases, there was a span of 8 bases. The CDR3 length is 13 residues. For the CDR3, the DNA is TGTGCCAGCAGCTTTAATCGAGACACTGAAGCTTTCTTT. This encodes CASSFNRDTEAFF.

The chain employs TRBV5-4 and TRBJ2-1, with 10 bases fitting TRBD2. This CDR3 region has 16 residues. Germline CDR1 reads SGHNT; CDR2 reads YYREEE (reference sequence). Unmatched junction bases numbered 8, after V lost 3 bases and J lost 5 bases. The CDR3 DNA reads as TGTGCCAGCAGCTCCCTAGCGGGAGACCTCCACAATGAGCAGTTCTTC. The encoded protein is CASSSLAGDLHNEQFF.

CDR3 coding DNA: TGCGCCAGCAGTGAGGGGGGGGCTTATCAGCCCCAGCATTTT. Protein product: CASSEGGAYQPQHF. The chain is built from TRBV10-2 and TRBJ1-5; tentative D call: TRBD1 (6 bases). The CDR3 has 14 amino acids. Trimming pared 2 bases from V and 5 bases from J, leaving 10 bases between. Germline V gives CDR1 WSHSY, CDR2 SAAADI.

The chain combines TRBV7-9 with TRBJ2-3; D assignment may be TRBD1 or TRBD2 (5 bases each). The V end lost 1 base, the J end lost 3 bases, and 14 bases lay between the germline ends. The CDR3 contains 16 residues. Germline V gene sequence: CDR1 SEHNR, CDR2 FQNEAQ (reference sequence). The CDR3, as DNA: TGTGCCAGCAGCTTAGGTTTGAGGGGAGAGACAGATACGCAGTATTTT. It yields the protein CASSLGLRGETDTQYF.

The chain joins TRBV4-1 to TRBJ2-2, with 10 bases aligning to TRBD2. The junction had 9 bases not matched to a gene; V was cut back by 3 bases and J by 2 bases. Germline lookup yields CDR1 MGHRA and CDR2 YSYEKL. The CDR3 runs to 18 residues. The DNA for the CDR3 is TGCGCCAGCAGCCAGAGAGGACTAGCGGAAATAAACACCGGGGAGCTGTTTTTT. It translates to CASSQRGLAEINTGELFF.

CDR3 DNA: TGTGCCAGCAGCTTCTTTATCGGGGAGCTGTTTTTT. Translation gives CASSFFIGELFF. V usage is TRBV7-8 and J usage is TRBJ2-2, with D uncertain. The CDR3 loop spans 12 amino acids. Germline CDR1 reads SGHVS; CDR2 reads FQNEAQ. The V end was cut by 3 bases, the J end by 7 bases, with 6 bases between.

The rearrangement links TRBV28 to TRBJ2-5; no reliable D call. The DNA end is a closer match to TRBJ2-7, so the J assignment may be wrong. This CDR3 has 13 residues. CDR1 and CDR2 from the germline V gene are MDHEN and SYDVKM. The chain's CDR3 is CASSLFRAYEQYF. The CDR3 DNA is TGTGCCAGCAGTTTGTTCAGAGCCTACGAGCAGTACTTC.

CDR3 DNA sequence: TGTGCCAGCACTGGGCAGAGAAGTAGCAATCAGCCCCAGCATTTT. Protein sequence: CASTGQRSSNQPQHF. The chain recombines TRBV11-3 with TRBJ1-5; D call uncertain. Germline assignment: CDR1 SGHNT and CDR2 YENEEA. CDR3 size: 15 residues. Trimming left V 7 bases short and J 0 bases short, with 13 bases between.

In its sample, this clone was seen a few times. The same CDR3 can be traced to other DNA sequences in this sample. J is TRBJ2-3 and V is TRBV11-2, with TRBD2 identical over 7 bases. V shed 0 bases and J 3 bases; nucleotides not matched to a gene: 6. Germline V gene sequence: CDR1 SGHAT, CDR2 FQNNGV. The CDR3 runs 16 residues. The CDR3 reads CASSLDRGGGTDTQYF. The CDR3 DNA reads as TGTGCCAGCAGCTTAGATCGTGGGGGGGGTACAGATACGCAGTATTTT.

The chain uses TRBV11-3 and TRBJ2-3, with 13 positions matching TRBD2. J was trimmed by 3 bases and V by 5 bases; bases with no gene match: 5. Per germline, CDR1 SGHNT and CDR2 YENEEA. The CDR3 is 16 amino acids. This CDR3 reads CASSEGTSGDTDTQYF. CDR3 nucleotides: TGTGCCAGCAGCGAGGGGACTAGCGGGGATACAGATACGCAGTATTTT.

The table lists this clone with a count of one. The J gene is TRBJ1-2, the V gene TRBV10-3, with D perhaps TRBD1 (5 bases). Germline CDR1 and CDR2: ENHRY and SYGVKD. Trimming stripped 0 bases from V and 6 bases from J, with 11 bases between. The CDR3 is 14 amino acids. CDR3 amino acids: CAISESDGGDGYTF. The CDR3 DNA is TGTGCCATCAGTGAGTCGGACGGGGGGGATGGCTACACCTTC.

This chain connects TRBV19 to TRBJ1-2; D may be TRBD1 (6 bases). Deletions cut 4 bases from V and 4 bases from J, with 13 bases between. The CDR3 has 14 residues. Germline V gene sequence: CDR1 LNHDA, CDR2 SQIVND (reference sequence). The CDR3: CASSKGGRLYGYTF. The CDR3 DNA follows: TGTGCCAGTAGTAAGGGGGGTCGTCTCTATGGCTACACCTTC.

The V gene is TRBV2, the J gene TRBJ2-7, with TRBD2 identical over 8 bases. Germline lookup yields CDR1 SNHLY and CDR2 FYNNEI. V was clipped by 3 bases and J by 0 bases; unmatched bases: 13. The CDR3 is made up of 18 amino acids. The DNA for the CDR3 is TGTGCCAGCAGTGATGTGGGGTTCGGGGGGGACGCCTCCTACGAGCAGTACTTC. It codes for CASSDVGFGGDASYEQYF.

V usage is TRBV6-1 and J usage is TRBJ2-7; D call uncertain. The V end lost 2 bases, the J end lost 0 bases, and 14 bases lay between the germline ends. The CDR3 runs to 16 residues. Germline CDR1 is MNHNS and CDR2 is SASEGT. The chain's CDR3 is CASSEPEARLSYEQYF. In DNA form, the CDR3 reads TGTGCCAGCAGTGAACCAGAAGCCCGACTCTCCTACGAGCAGTACTTC.

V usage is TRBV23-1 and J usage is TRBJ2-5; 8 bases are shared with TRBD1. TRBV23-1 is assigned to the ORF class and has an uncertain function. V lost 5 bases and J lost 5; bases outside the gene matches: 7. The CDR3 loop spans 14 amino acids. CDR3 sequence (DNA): TGCGCCAGCAGTGTTTATCAGGGGGCTGAGACCCAGTACTTC. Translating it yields CASSVYQGAETQYF.

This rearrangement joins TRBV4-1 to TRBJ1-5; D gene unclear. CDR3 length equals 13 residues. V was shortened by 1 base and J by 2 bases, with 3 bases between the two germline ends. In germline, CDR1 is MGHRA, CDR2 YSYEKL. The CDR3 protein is CASSQVGNQPQHF. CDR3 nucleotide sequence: TGCGCCAGCAGCCAAGTCGGCAATCAGCCCCAGCATTTT.

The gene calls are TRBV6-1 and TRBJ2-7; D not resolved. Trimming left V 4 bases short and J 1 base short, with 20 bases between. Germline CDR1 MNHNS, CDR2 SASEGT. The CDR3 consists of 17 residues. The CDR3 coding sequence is TGTGCCAGCAGTGGACCGGCAGGTCCCTTTTATTCCTACGAGCAGTACTTC. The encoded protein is CASSGPAGPFYSYEQYF.

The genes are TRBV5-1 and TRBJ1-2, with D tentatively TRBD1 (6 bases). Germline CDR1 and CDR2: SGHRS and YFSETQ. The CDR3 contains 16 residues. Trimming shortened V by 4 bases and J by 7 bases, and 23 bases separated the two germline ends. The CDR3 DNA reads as TGCGCCAGCAGCCCGCGGGACACTAAGGCCCCGGGTGGCTACACCTTC. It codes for CASSPRDTKAPGGYTF.

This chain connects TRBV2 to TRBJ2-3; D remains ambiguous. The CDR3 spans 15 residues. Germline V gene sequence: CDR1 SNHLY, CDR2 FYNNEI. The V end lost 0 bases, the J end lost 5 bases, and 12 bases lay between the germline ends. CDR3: CASSEAQGFKDTQYF. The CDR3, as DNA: TGTGCCAGCAGTGAAGCGCAAGGGTTTAAAGATACGCAGTATTTT.

In nucleotides, the CDR3 is TGTGCCAGCAGCTTAGATCTGGGAGCCGGCTACACCTTC. Protein: CASSLDLGAGYTF. V and J are TRBV7-8 and TRBJ1-2; D unresolved. In germline, CDR1 is SGHVS, CDR2 FQNEAQ. This CDR3 spans 13 amino acids. V dropped 1 base and J dropped 8 bases, with 11 bases sitting between them. Supplemented by reference TRBV7-8 and TRBJ1-2, the full variable domain reads GAGVSQSPRYKVAKRGQDVALRCDPISGHVSLFWYQQALGQGPEFLTYFQNEAQLDKSGLPSDRFFAERPEGSVSTLKIQRTQQEDSAVYLCASSLDLGAGYTFGSGTRLTVV.

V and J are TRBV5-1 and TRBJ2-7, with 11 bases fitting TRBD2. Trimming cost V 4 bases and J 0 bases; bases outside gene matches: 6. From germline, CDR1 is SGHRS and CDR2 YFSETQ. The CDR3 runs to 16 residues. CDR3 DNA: TGCGCCAGCAGCACTAAGACTAGCGGGATCTCCTACGAGCAGTACTTC. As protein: CASSTKTSGISYEQYF.

CDR3 amino acids: CASRGGINQPQHF. CDR3 nucleotide sequence: TGTGCCAGTAGAGGGGGTATCAATCAGCCCCAGCATTTT. The chain has TRBV6-5 and TRBJ1-5; a weak D match, TRBD1 (6 bases). The V and J ends lost 9 bases and 3 bases respectively, with 12 bases between them. The length of the CDR3 is 13 residues. Germline CDR1 and CDR2: MNHEY and SVGAGI.

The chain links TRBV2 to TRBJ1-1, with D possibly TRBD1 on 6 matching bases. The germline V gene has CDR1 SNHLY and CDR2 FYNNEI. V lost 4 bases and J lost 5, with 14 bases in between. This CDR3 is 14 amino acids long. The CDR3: CASSAGQRGTEAFF. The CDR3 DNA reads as TGTGCCAGCAGTGCTGGACAGAGGGGGACTGAAGCTTTCTTT.

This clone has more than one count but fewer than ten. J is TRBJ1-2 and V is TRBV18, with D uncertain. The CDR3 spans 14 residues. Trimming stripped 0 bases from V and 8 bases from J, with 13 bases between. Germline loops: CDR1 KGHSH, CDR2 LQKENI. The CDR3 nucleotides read TGTGCCAGCTCACCACCAGGAGTACCGGGGGGCTACACCTTC. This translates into CASSPPGVPGGYTF.

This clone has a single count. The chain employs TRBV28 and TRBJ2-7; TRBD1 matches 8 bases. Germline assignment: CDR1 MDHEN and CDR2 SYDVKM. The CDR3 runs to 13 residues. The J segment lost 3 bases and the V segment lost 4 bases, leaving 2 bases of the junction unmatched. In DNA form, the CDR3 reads TGTGCCAGCAGTTCGGGACAGGACTACGAGCAGTACTTC. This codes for CASSSGQDYEQYF.

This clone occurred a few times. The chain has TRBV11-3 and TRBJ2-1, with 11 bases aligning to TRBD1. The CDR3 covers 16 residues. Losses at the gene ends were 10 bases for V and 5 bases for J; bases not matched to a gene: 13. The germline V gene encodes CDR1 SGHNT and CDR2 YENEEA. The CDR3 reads CATNPFLGQGDNEQFF. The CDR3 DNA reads TGTGCCACCAACCCATTTTTGGGACAGGGGGACAATGAGCAGTTCTTC.